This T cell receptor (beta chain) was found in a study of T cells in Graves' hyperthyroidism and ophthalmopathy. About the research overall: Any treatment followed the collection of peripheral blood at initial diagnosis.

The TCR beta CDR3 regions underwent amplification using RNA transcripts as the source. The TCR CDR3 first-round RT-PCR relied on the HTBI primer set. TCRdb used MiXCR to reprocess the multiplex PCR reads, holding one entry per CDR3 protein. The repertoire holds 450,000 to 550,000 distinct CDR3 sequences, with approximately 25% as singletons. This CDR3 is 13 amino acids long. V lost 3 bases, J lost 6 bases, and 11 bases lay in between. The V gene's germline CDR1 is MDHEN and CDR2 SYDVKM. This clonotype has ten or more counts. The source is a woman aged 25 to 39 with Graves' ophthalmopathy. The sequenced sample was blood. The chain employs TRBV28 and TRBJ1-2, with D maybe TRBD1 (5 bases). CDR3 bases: TGTGCCAGCAGTTTTGTGGCCAGGGATGGCTACACCTTC. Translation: CASSFVARDGYTF.